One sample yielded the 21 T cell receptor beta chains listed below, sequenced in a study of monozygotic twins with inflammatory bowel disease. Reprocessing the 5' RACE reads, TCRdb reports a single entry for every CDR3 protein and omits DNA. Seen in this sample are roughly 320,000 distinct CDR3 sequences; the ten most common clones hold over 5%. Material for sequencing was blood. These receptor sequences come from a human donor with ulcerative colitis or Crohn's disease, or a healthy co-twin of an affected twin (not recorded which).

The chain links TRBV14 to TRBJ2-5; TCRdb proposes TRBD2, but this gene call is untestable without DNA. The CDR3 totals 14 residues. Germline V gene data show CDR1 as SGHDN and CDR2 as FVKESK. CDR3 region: CASKKGLAWETQNF.

The CDR3 loop is CASSLRQGVDTEAFF. J is TRBJ1-1 and V is TRBV5-5; without DNA, the TCRdb call of TRBD1 cannot be checked. The CDR3 is made up of 15 amino acids. From germline, CDR1 is SGHKS and CDR2 YYEKEE (reference sequence).

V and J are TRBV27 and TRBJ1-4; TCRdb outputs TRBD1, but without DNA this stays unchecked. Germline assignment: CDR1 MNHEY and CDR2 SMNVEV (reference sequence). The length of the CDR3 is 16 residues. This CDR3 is CASSPSTGVGGEKLFF.

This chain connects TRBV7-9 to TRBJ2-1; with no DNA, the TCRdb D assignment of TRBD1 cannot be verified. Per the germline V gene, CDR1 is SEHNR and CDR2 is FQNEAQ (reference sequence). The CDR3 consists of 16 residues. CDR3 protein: CASSPRGQGFYNEQFF.

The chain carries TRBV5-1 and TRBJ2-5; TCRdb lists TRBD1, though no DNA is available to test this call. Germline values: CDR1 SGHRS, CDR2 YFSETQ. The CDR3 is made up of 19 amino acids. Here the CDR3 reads CASSLILPSGTGGRETQYF.

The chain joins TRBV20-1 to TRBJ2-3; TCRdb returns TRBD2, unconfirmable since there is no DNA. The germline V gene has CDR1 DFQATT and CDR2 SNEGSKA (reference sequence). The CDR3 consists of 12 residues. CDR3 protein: CSASGSKDTQYF.

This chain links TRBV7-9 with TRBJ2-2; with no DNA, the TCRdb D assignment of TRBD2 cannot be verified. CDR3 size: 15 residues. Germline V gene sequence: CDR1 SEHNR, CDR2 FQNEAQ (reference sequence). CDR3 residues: CASSFGTTYTGELFF.

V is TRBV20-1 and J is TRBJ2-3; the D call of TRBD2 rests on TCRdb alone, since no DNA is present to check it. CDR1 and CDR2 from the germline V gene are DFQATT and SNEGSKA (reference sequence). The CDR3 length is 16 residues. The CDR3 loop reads CSANPPSSGLTDTQYF.

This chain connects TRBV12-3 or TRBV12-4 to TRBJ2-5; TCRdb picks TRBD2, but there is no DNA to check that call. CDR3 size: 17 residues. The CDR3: CASSLSSPASGRKTQYF.

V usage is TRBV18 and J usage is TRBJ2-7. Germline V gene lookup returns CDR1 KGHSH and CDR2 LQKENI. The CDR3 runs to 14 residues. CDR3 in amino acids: CASSQSQKTYEQYF.

CDR3 in amino acids: CASSSTGTLEGYTF. The chain combines TRBV7-9 with TRBJ1-2; TCRdb lists TRBD1, though no DNA is available to test this call. The length of the CDR3 is 14 residues. Germline V gene data show CDR1 as SEHNR and CDR2 as FQNEAQ (reference sequence).

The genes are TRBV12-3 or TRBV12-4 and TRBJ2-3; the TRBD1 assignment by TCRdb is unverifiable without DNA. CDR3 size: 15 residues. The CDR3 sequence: CASSLTGLSTDTQYF.

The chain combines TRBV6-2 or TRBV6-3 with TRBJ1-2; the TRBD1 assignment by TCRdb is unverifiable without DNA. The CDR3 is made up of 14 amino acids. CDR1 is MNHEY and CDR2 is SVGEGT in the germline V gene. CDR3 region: CASSYSQSGVGYTF.

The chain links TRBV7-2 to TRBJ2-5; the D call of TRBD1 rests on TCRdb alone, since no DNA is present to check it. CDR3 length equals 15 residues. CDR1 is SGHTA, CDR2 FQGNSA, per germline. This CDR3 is CASSRVGQRQETQYF.

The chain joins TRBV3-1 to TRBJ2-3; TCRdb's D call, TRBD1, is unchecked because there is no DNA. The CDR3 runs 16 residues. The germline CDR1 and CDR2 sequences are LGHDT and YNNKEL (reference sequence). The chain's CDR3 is CASSDNRGSLTATQYF.

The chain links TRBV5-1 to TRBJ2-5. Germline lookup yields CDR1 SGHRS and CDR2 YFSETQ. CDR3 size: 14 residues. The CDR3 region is CASSLVRGQETQYF.

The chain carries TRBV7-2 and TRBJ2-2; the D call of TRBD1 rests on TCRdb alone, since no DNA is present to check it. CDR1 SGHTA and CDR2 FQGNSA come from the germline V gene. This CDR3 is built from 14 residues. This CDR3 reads CASSFPQGAGELFF.

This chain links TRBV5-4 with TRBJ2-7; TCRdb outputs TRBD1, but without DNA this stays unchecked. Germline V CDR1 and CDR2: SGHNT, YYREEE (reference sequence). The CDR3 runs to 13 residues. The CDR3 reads CASSRGQIYEQYF.

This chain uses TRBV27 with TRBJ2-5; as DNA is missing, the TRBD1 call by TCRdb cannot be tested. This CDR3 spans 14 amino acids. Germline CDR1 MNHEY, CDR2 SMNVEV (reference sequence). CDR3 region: CASRPGVLVGTQYF.

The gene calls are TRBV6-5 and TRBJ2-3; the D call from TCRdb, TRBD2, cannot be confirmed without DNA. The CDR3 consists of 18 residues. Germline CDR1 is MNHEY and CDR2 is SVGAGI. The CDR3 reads CASSYSILAERDTDTQYF.

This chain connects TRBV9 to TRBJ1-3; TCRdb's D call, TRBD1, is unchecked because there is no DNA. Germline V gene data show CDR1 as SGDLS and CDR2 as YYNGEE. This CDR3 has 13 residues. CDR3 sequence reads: CASRRDAGNTIYF.